The present TCR beta chain was sequenced within a study of human T cells and chemical hapten exposure. In this sample, this clonotype turned up a few times. Its antigen is currently unknown. Noted time point: patch test 1, 2 weeks after DPC sensitization. Treatment defined: therapeutic diphenylcyclopropenone sensitization with weekly scalp DPC. It was unfractionated whole blood from which total RNA was extracted. CDR3 size: 14 residues. Germline CDR1 reads SGHAT; CDR2 reads FQNNGV. V lost 4 bases to trimming and J lost 5 bases, with 12 bases between them. TCRdb re-called the RACE reads with MiXCR, one entry per CDR3 protein. In the table there are 100,000 or so distinct CDR3 sequences, 11% of which are singletons. Findings and caveats of the study: Each of the donors had alopecia, so their immune responses may not resemble those of healthy people. Clustering by CDR3 similarity yielded significantly more large clusters from expanded TCRs than controls.

The source is a woman aged 40 to 50 with alopecia areata. Some clones in this sample may be carry-over from other donors' samples. Sequences were derived from whole blood, sampled in connection with sensitization to the hapten diphenylcyclopropenone (DPC). The chain carries TRBV11-2 and TRBJ1-5; no clear D. CDR3 loop: CASSSLSTDQPQHF. Written as DNA, the CDR3 is TGTGCCAGCAGCTCGTTATCGACTGATCAGCCCCAGCATTTT.